This is a list of T cell receptor beta chains from one sample in a study of shared clonotypes between healthy human individuals. Assay: immunoSEQ multiplex PCR; the TCRdb copy retains only in-frame clones and omits some. Found here are some 360,000 clones, around 67% of them singletons; the top ten hold roughly a tenth. Sample: memory CD4+ T cells sorted from blood. The receptors stem from a man aged 25-40 years in good health. Both conserved end residues are part of each CDR3. A D gene is named only where the DNA matches it firmly. The size entry is marked missing in some rows and otherwise reads once, few, many or a size class.

>TRBV27|.|TRBJ1-4|once
TGTGCCAGCACCACATTTGGGGAAAAACTGTTTTTT
CASTTFGEKLFF
>TRBV11-2|.|TRBJ2-5|few
TGTGCCAGCAGCTTAGATCCTAGGTTCCAAGAGACCCAGTACTTC
CASSLDPRFQETQYF
>TRBV18|.|TRBJ1-1|once
TGTGCCAGCTCGGGAGGACAGCGCGGCCTCATGAACACTGAAGTTTTCTTT
CASSGGQRGLMNTEVFF
>TRBV30|.|TRBJ1-2|few
TGTGCCTGGAGTGACCCTCCGGGGCTCAGGGGCTACACCTTC
CAWSDPPGLRGYTF
>TRBV2|.|TRBJ2-1|.
TGTGCCAGCATTTTAGCGGAACACAATGAGCAGTTCTTC
CASILAEHNEQFF
>TRBV11-3|.|TRBJ2-7|few
TGTGCCAGTTCTTCGGCAGCGAGCTCCTACGAGCAGTACTTC
CASSSAASSYEQYF
>TRBV5-1|TRBD1|TRBJ2-2|.
TGCGCCAGCAGGCACGGCCGGACAGGGGGCACCGGGGAGCTGTTTTTT
CASRHGRTGGTGELFF
>TRBV13|TRBD2|TRBJ2-1|once
TGTGCCAGCAGCCCTCCGGGACTAGCGGGAAATGAGCAGTTCTTC
CASSPPGLAGNEQFF
>TRBV7-6|TRBD1|TRBJ2-7|.
TGTGCCAGCAGCGGACAGGGGAGGGACGAGCAGTACTTC
CASSGQGRDEQYF
>TRBV9|.|TRBJ1-2|few
TGTGCCAGCAGCGTGGAGGGACACTATGGCTACACCTTC
CASSVEGHYGYTF
>TRBV30|.|TRBJ2-1|many
TGTGCCTGGAGAAGTGGCGATTACAATGAGCAGTTCTTC
CAWRSGDYNEQFF
>TRBV28|.|TRBJ1-1|.
TGTGCCAGCCGCCCCTATATGTCGGACACTGAAGCTTTCTTT
CASRPYMSDTEAFF
>TRBV6-6|.|TRBJ2-2|few
TGTGCCAGCAGCGCAAGCAGGGCCACCGGGGAGCTGTTTTTT
CASSASRATGELFF
>TRBV5-5|.|TRBJ1-5|.
TGTGCCAGCAGCTTGTCTGGGATGAGTCAGCCCCAGCATTTT
CASSLSGMSQPQHF
>TRBV18|TRBD1|TRBJ2-7|.
TGTGCCAGCTCAGGGACAGGGGGCTTCTACGAGCAGTACTTC
CASSGTGGFYEQYF
>TRBV10-2|.|TRBJ1-3|.
TGCGCCAGCAACGACAGACAGGCGGCTGGAAACACCATATATTTT
CASNDRQAAGNTIYF
>TRBV15|.|TRBJ2-7|.
TGTGCCACCGGAGACCACGGGACCTACGAGCAGTACTTC
CATGDHGTYEQYF
>TRBV20-1|.|TRBJ2-7|.
TGCAGTGCTAGAGGCGGCGAGGCGGGGAACTTC
CSARGGEAGNF
>TRBV6-5|.|TRBJ1-4|.
TGTGCCAGCAGTTACGACGGACGCAGGGAAAAACTGTTTTTT
CASSYDGRREKLFF
>TRBV7-9|TRBD1|TRBJ2-7|.
TGTGCCAGCAGTCTCGGGGGACAGGGGGTTTACGAGCAGTACTTC
CASSLGGQGVYEQYF
>TRBV5-1|TRBD1|TRBJ1-4|.
TGCGCCAGCAGCTTAAACAGGGGGCTGAATGAAAAACTGTTTTTT
CASSLNRGLNEKLFF
>TRBV6-1|TRBD2|TRBJ2-3|.
TGTGCCAGCAGTGACAGCGGGGGCCCCACAGATACGCAGTATTTT
CASSDSGGPTDTQYF
>TRBV19|.|TRBJ2-7|.
TGTGCCAGTAGTATCGGGGTAGTTTCCTACGAGCAGTACTTC
CASSIGVVSYEQYF
>TRBV5-1|.|TRBJ1-1|once
TGCGCCAGCAGCTTGCAGGAGAACACTGAAGCTTTCTTT
CASSLQENTEAFF
>TRBV10-3|.|TRBJ2-2|.
TGTGCCGTTCGACTAGGAACCACCGGGGAGCTGTTTTTT
CAVRLGTTGELFF
>TRBV19|TRBD1|TRBJ1-2|.
TGTGCCAGTAAATTGGTAGACAGGGAACGAGGCTACACCTTC
CASKLVDRERGYTF
>TRBV5-5|TRBD1|TRBJ1-1|.
TGTGCCAGCAGCTTTCAAAGGACAGGGGCGAACACTGAAGCTTTCTTT
CASSFQRTGANTEAFF